The rows below give T cell receptor beta chains drawn from one sample of a study of blood T cell repertoires in COVID-19. Assay: immunoSEQ multiplex PCR; the TCRdb copy retains only in-frame clones and omits some. This table holds a few hundred thousand clones, 70% to 90% found once. Sequencing was done on a sample of PBMCs or T cells enriched from blood (not recorded which). The receptors were gathered from a woman in her fifties or sixties with acute COVID-19. The CDR3 runs from the conserved cysteine through the conserved F or W. A D gene is named only where the DNA matches it firmly. Clone size, where shown, is once, few, many, or a class for clones that have expanded.

d_call	j_call	clone_size	v_call	cdr3_aa	cdr3_nt
TRBD1	TRBJ1-2	NA	TRBV28	CAATLWTGGGYTF	TGTGCCGCAACGCTATGGACAGGGGGAGGCTACACCTTC
NA	TRBJ1-2	once	TRBV28	CASTNPVNGYTF	TGTGCCAGCACTAATCCTGTGAATGGCTACACCTTC
NA	TRBJ2-7	once	TRBV6-5	CASTLSPAAYEQYF	TGTGCCAGCACCCTATCCCCTGCCGCCTACGAGCAGTACTTC
NA	TRBJ1-5	NA	TRBV19	CASSMGDTVKHF	TGTGCCAGTAGTATGGGGGACACCGTAAAACATTTT
TRBD2	TRBJ2-2	NA	TRBV27	CASSPAWFSGRSTGELFF	TGTGCCAGCAGCCCTGCGTGGTTTAGCGGGAGGTCCACCGGGGAGCTGTTTTTT
TRBD2	TRBJ2-7	NA	TRBV15	CATSRAGTSPYEQYF	TGTGCCACCAGCAGAGCCGGGACTAGCCCCTACGAGCAGTACTTC
TRBD1	TRBJ1-2	NA	TRBV19	CASTKSHRGDYGYTF	TGTGCCAGTACCAAGTCGCACAGGGGGGACTATGGCTACACCTTC
TRBD2	TRBJ2-1	few	TRBV4-2	CASSSLAGGGNEQFF	TGTGCCAGCAGCTCACTAGCGGGAGGGGGGAATGAGCAGTTCTTC
TRBD1	TRBJ1-1	NA	TRBV7-2	CASSFGDRNTEAFF	TGTGCCAGCAGCTTTGGGGACAGGAACACTGAAGCTTTCTTT
NA	TRBJ2-2	NA	TRBV2	CASSVGRGNTGELFF	TGTGCCAGCAGTGTGGGGCGGGGGAACACCGGGGAGCTGTTTTTT
TRBD2	TRBJ2-7	NA	TRBV28	CASSSSSGRVSSYEQYF	TGTGCCAGCAGTTCGTCTAGCGGGAGAGTTAGTTCCTACGAGCAGTACTTC
TRBD2	TRBJ2-2	once	TRBV7-2	CASSPRLAGDISGGELFF	TGTGCCAGCAGCCCCCGACTAGCGGGAGACATCTCGGGCGGGGAGCTGTTTTTT
NA	TRBJ2-2	NA	TRBV7-9	CASSLAATGELFF	TGTGCCAGCAGCTTAGCGGCTACCGGGGAGCTGTTTTTT
TRBD1	TRBJ2-7	NA	TRBV28	CASSLGQTYEQYF	TGTGCCAGCAGTTTGGGACAGACCTACGAGCAGTACTTC
NA	TRBJ2-3	NA	TRBV9	CASSVGFKTDTQYF	TGTGCCAGCAGCGTAGGTTTCAAAACAGATACGCAGTATTTT
NA	TRBJ2-7	NA	TRBV19	CASSIRLANGYEQYF	TGTGCCAGTAGTATTCGTCTAGCGAACGGTTACGAGCAGTACTTC
NA	TRBJ1-4	NA	TRBV5-5	CASTNHPQGTNEKLFF	TGTGCCAGCACCAACCACCCCCAGGGGACTAATGAAAAACTGTTTTTT
NA	TRBJ1-1	NA	TRBV25-1	CASSTGGRGYDSTEAFF	TGTGCCAGCTCTACGGGTGGCAGGGGTTATGATAGCACTGAAGCTTTCTTT
NA	TRBJ1-1	NA	TRBV6-5	CASSPGSNTEAFF	TGTGCCAGCAGCCCGGGGTCGAACACTGAAGCTTTCTTT
NA	TRBJ2-3	once	TRBV5-4	CASSLGLASDTDTQYF	TGTGCCAGCAGCTTGGGGCTAGCGTCGGATACAGATACGCAGTATTTT
NA	TRBJ1-1	NA	TRBV12-3/TRBV12-4	CASAIQPNTEAFF	TGTGCCAGCGCCATACAACCGAACACTGAAGCTTTCTTT
TRBD1	TRBJ1-2	NA	TRBV6-5	CASSLRGREDGYTF	TGTGCCAGCAGTCTCAGGGGGCGAGAGGATGGCTACACCTTC
TRBD1	TRBJ1-1	NA	TRBV11-2	CASSLAGGQGKTKAFF	TGTGCCAGCAGCTTAGCGGGGGGACAGGGGAAGACAAAAGCTTTCTTT
TRBD1	TRBJ2-1	NA	TRBV4-2	CASSQQGARNYNEQFF	TGTGCCAGCAGCCAACAGGGGGCGCGGAATTACAATGAGCAGTTCTTC
NA	TRBJ1-3	NA	TRBV13	CASSLDPGRGAGNTIYF	TGTGCCAGCAGCTTAGACCCAGGGAGGGGTGCTGGAAACACCATATATTTT
TRBD1	TRBJ1-2	NA	TRBV7-2	CASSPRTGINYGYTF	TGTGCCAGCAGCCCGCGGACAGGTATCAACTATGGCTACACCTTC
TRBD1	TRBJ1-5	NA	TRBV7-9	CASSLGQGDQPQHF	TGTGCCAGCAGCCTTGGACAGGGTGATCAGCCCCAGCATTTT
TRBD1	TRBJ1-1	few	TRBV13	CASSRTGRDTEAFF	TGTGCCAGCAGCCGGACAGGGAGGGACACTGAAGCTTTCTTT
NA	TRBJ1-1	NA	TRBV19	CASSKTGIRTEAFF	TGTGCCAGTAGTAAAACAGGGATTCGCACTGAAGCTTTCTTT
TRBD1	TRBJ2-2	NA	TRBV7-9	CASSSHRGLAGELFF	TGTGCCAGCAGCTCCCACAGGGGGTTAGCCGGGGAGCTGTTTTTT
NA	TRBJ1-6	NA	TRBV27	CASSLTGSNSPLHF	TGTGCCAGCAGTTTAACAGGGTCAAATTCACCCCTCCACTTT
NA	TRBJ2-3	NA	TRBV7-8	CASSLRADLSTDTQYF	TGTGCCAGCAGCTTAAGAGCAGACTTGAGCACAGATACGCAGTATTTT
NA	TRBJ2-1	few	TRBV7-2	CASSRYNEQFF	TGTGCCAGCAGCCGTTACAATGAGCAGTTCTTC
TRBD1	TRBJ2-5	NA	TRBV4-2	CASSQDKYWDRDQETQYF	TGTGCCAGCAGCCAAGATAAATATTGGGACAGGGACCAAGAGACCCAGTACTTC
NA	TRBJ1-1	NA	TRBV9	CASSVDSSGFRGEAFF	TGTGCCAGCAGCGTGGATTCTTCAGGATTTAGGGGCGAAGCTTTCTTT
NA	TRBJ1-1	few	TRBV7-3	CASSLIQSGVTEAFF	TGTGCCAGCAGCTTAATTCAGTCCGGGGTCACTGAAGCTTTCTTT
TRBD1	TRBJ1-5	NA	TRBV19	CASSGQGVVSNQPQHF	TGTGCCAGTAGTGGACAGGGGGTAGTGAGCAATCAGCCCCAGCATTTT
TRBD1	TRBJ1-6	NA	TRBV27	CASRSDRGNSPLHF	TGTGCCAGCAGATCCGACAGGGGGAATTCACCCCTCCACTTT
TRBD2	TRBJ2-7	once	TRBV7-2	CASSLGLAGVYEQYF	TGTGCCAGCAGCCTGGGACTAGCGGGAGTCTACGAGCAGTACTTC
NA	TRBJ1-5	NA	TRBV19	CASSQVGDGQPQHF	TGTGCCAGTAGTCAGGTGGGTGATGGACAGCCCCAGCATTTT
NA	TRBJ2-5	NA	TRBV29-1	CSVGWATQETQYF	TGCAGCGTCGGCTGGGCGACACAAGAGACCCAGTACTTC